These 28 T cell receptor beta chains came from one sample sequenced in a study of T cell changes during pregnancy in multiple sclerosis. Sequencing used immunoSEQ multiplex PCR; TCRdb keeps in-frame clones, though not all of them. The table includes 46,000 or so clones, under 90% detected once. Source: peripheral blood, taken in the second trimester of pregnancy. The source of these receptors is a female donor in good health, enrolled as a control in a pregnancy study.

The V gene is TRBV5-1, the J gene TRBJ1-1; no definite D call. Trimming removed 3 bases from V and 0 bases from J, with 12 bases in between. CDR3 length: 15 residues. Germline V gene lookup returns CDR1 SGHRS and CDR2 YFSETQ. CDR3 coding DNA: TGCGCCAGCAGCTCCGGACTCGTCATGAACACTGAAGCTTTCTTT. The encoded protein is CASSSGLVMNTEAFF.

V gene TRBV2 combines with J gene TRBJ1-2; D might be TRBD1 (6 bases). The CDR3 runs to 14 residues. Germline V lookup: CDR1 SNHLY, CDR2 FYNNEI. V was trimmed by 4 bases and J by 3 bases, leaving 12 bases between them. This CDR3 reads CASSVTGLDYGYTF. For the CDR3, the DNA is TGTGCCAGCAGTGTCACAGGGCTCGACTATGGCTACACCTTC.

V usage is TRBV5-6 and J usage is TRBJ2-2, with TRBD2 matching 9 bases. J lost 5 bases, V lost 4 bases, and 12 bases had no gene match. The CDR3 contains 17 residues. CDR1 SGHDT and CDR2 YYEEEE come from the germline V gene. The CDR3 DNA follows: TGTGCCAGCAGCCTGGTAGGAGCGGGAGGAAAGACCGGGGAGCTGTTTTTT. Its translation: CASSLVGAGGKTGELFF.

The chain carries TRBV7-9 and TRBJ1-2; 7 bases agree with TRBD1. The V gene's germline CDR1 is SEHNR and CDR2 FQNEAQ (reference sequence). With V trimmed by 4 bases and J by 1 base, 9 bases remained unmatched. The CDR3 spans 16 residues. The CDR3 reads CASSSDGQEYNYGYTF. The CDR3 coding sequence is TGTGCCAGCAGCTCAGACGGACAGGAGTATAACTATGGCTACACCTTC.

The chain links TRBV5-8 to TRBJ1-4; possible D gene TRBD1, 6 bases. Deletions cut 6 bases from V and 8 bases from J, with 20 bases between. This CDR3 is built from 15 residues. Germline V CDR1 and CDR2: SGHTS, YDEGEE. This CDR3 reads CASMVPMGQGEKLFF. In DNA form, the CDR3 reads TGTGCCAGCATGGTCCCGATGGGCCAGGGGGAAAAACTGTTTTTT. The variable domain in full, completed from reference TRBV5-8 and TRBJ1-4, reads EAGVTQSPTHLIKTRGQQATLRCSPISGHTSVYWYQQALGLGLQFLLWYDEGEERNRGNFPPRFSGRQFPNYSSELNVNALELEDSALYLCASMVPMGQGEKLFFGSGTQLSVL.

J is TRBJ1-2 and V is TRBV7-9, with D unclear. This CDR3 spans 13 amino acids. Germline lookup yields CDR1 SEHNR and CDR2 FQNEAQ (reference sequence). V was trimmed by 0 bases and J by 1 base, leaving 3 bases between them. The CDR3 protein is CASSLAGNYGYTF. CDR3 nucleotide sequence: TGTGCCAGCAGCTTAGCCGGTAACTATGGCTACACCTTC.

V is TRBV5-5 and J is TRBJ2-5, with 9 bases fitting TRBD2. CDR1 and CDR2 (germline): SGHKS, YYEKEE (reference sequence). The CDR3 covers 13 residues. V shed 4 bases, J shed 4 bases, and the junction held 2 bases outside the gene matches. CDR3 protein: CASSGGGGETQYF. The CDR3 DNA reads TGTGCCAGCAGCGGCGGGGGGGGAGAGACCCAGTACTTC. Full variable domain (remainder filled in from reference TRBV5-5 and TRBJ2-5): DAGVTQSPTHLIKTRGQQVTLRCSPISGHKSVSWYQQVLGQGPQFIFQYYEKEERGRGNFPDRFSARQFPNYSSELNVNALLLGDSALYLCASSGGGGETQYFGPGTRLLVL.

This chain links TRBV4-3 with TRBJ2-1; 9 bases map to TRBD1. The CDR3 runs to 16 residues. V shed 3 bases and J 6 bases; nucleotides not matched to a gene: 9. The V gene's germline CDR1 is LGHNA and CDR2 YSLEER. Written as DNA, the CDR3 is TGCGCCAGCAGCCAGCCGCCCCAGACAGGGGGCAATGAGCAGTTCTTC. Amino acids: CASSQPPQTGGNEQFF.

The chain employs TRBV6-6 and TRBJ1-6; tentative D call: TRBD1 (6 bases). Looked up from germline, CDR1 is MNHNY and CDR2 is SVGAGI (reference sequence). Trimming took 6 bases from V and 4 from J, leaving 10 bases between them. The length of the CDR3 is 14 residues. The CDR3 DNA reads as TGTGCCAGCAGCCGAACAGGGTATAATTCACCCCTCCACTTT. This gives the protein CASSRTGYNSPLHF.

The V call is TRBV5-5, the J call TRBJ2-5; 15 bases agree with TRBD2. This CDR3 has 18 residues. Per germline, CDR1 SGHKS and CDR2 YYEKEE (reference sequence). Trimming at V came to 1 base and at J to 5 bases, leaving 9 bases not matched to a gene. The DNA of the CDR3 is TGTGCCAGCAGCTTGTCGGGACTAGCGGGAGGCGGTCCGGAGACCCAGTACTTC. Its protein is CASSLSGLAGGGPETQYF.

This chain joins TRBV6-5 and TRBJ2-7; a possible D gene is TRBD2 (6 bases). Germline V CDR1 and CDR2: MNHEY, SVGAGI. This CDR3 comprises 14 residues. Trimming removed 5 bases from V and 6 bases from J, with 17 bases in between. The CDR3 DNA sequence: TGTGCCAGCAGTCATAACGGGGGTTTCCTCGAGCAGTACTTC. Protein product: CASSHNGGFLEQYF.

The chain has TRBV28 and TRBJ2-7; unclear D gene. Per the germline V gene, CDR1 is MDHEN and CDR2 is SYDVKM. V lost 10 bases to trimming and J lost 5 bases, with 18 bases between them. The CDR3 runs 13 residues. The CDR3 DNA reads TGTGCCACCTTAACCCCACGTAAGCACGAGCAGTACTTC. This encodes CATLTPRKHEQYF.

The chain carries TRBV27 and TRBJ2-3; D is unresolved. The ends were cut back, 2 bases at V and 1 base at J, with 13 bases in the middle. Germline CDR1 is MNHEY and CDR2 is SMNVEV (reference sequence). CDR3 length: 16 amino acids. This chain's CDR3 is CASSLRGPMGTDTQYF. CDR3 sequence (DNA): TGTGCCAGCAGTTTACGAGGCCCTATGGGCACAGATACGCAGTATTTT.

This clone was found a few times. The chain couples TRBV10-3 to TRBJ1-1; 9 bases agree with TRBD1. The J segment lost 4 bases and the V segment lost 11 bases, leaving 11 bases of the junction unmatched. CDR1 is ENHRY, CDR2 SYGVKD, per germline. The CDR3 has 14 amino acids. The CDR3 loop is CAARGQGLVTEAFF. The DNA for the CDR3 is TGTGCCGCCCGGGGACAGGGCTTGGTCACTGAAGCTTTCTTT.

The J gene is TRBJ2-7, the V gene TRBV19; 8 positions agree with TRBD1. V gave up 8 bases and J gave up 6 bases; unmatched junction bases: 6. Looked up from germline, CDR1 is LNHDA and CDR2 is SQIVND (reference sequence). CDR3 length: 12 amino acids. The CDR3 protein is CASSGQGSEQYF. CDR3 coding DNA: TGTGCCAGTTCCGGACAGGGCTCCGAGCAGTACTTC.

The chain couples TRBV2 to TRBJ2-7, with 8 bases identical to TRBD1. This CDR3 has 13 residues. The J segment lost 3 bases and the V segment lost 11 bases, leaving 9 bases of the junction unmatched. Germline loops: CDR1 SNHLY, CDR2 FYNNEI. CDR3 in amino acids: CAGTTGDGYEQYF. The CDR3 region has the DNA TGTGCCGGAACGACAGGGGACGGCTACGAGCAGTACTTC.

The rearrangement joins TRBV10-3 to TRBJ2-1; 7 nucleotides match TRBD1. Per the germline V gene, CDR1 is ENHRY and CDR2 is SYGVKD. The ends lost 10 bases at V and 8 bases at J; junction bases unmatched: 20. The CDR3 sequence is 16 residues long. The CDR3 sequence: CATQHPTGVLRDEQFF. The CDR3 DNA reads as TGTGCCACCCAGCACCCCACAGGGGTCCTTAGGGATGAGCAGTTCTTC.

This rearrangement joins TRBV25-1 to TRBJ2-5; D perhaps matches TRBD1 (7 bases). Trimming removed 8 bases at V and 5 bases at J, with 21 bases between. This CDR3 contains 15 residues. Germline CDR1 is MGHDK and CDR2 is SYGVNS. As DNA, the CDR3 is TGTGCCAGCGGTGTGTGGTCAGGGGGGAAGGAGACCCAGTACTTC. Encoded protein: CASGVWSGGKETQYF.

The chain recombines TRBV30 with TRBJ2-5; 9 bases fit TRBD1. Germline V gene data show CDR1 as GTSNPN and CDR2 as SVGIG (reference sequence). The V and J ends lost 7 bases and 4 bases, in that order; junction bases with no gene match: 1. This CDR3 spans 11 amino acids. The CDR3 sequence: CALQGAETQYF. DNA of the CDR3: TGTGCCTTACAGGGGGCAGAGACCCAGTACTTC.

CDR3 sequence (DNA): TGTGCCAGCCAGGGCATCTCCTACGAGCAGTACTTC. It is translated as CASQGISYEQYF. The chain employs TRBV7-2 and TRBJ2-7, with a weak D call TRBD1 (5 bases). Trimming cost V 8 bases and J 0 bases, with 8 bases left between them. CDR3 size: 12 residues. CDR1 SGHTA and CDR2 FQGNSA come from the germline V gene. Combining the CDR3 with reference TRBV7-2 and TRBJ2-7 gives the whole variable domain GAGVSQSPSNKVTEKGKDVELRCDPISGHTALYWYRQSLGQGLEFLIYFQGNSAPDKSGLPSDRFSAERTGGSVSTLTIQRTQQEDSAVYLCASQGISYEQYFGPGTRLTVT.

The V and J genes are TRBV9 and TRBJ2-1; 8 bases agree with TRBD2. The CDR3 totals 16 residues. Germline V gene sequence: CDR1 SGDLS, CDR2 YYNGEE. V dropped 4 bases and J dropped 2; count of bases not matched to a gene: 8. The DNA of the CDR3 is TGTGCCAGCAGCCCCCGCCTAGCGGGTACCTACAATGAGCAGTTCTTC. This codes for CASSPRLAGTYNEQFF.

DNA for the CDR3: TGTGCCAGCAGCTTAGTAGCGGGCTCCTACAATGAGCAGTTCTTC. This sequence encodes CASSLVAGSYNEQFF. This sequence joins TRBV7-9 and TRBJ2-1; the match to TRBD2 covers 7 bases. The germline V gene has CDR1 SEHNR and CDR2 FQNEAQ (reference sequence). V was clipped by 1 base and J by 0 bases; unmatched bases: 0. CDR3 length equals 15 residues.

The chain carries TRBV11-1 and TRBJ2-7, with 8 nucleotides matching TRBD2. J gave up 4 bases and V 8 bases, and 7 bases lay outside the gene matches. The length of the CDR3 is 13 residues. Germline CDR1 reads SGHAT; CDR2 reads FQDESV (reference sequence). The chain's CDR3 is CASSRTSGYEQYF. The CDR3 nucleotides read TGTGCCAGCTCCAGAACTAGCGGATACGAGCAGTACTTC.

The chain uses TRBV5-4 and TRBJ2-3; tentative D call: TRBD1 (5 bases). V shed 0 bases and J shed 5 bases, with 10 bases lying between them. Per germline, CDR1 SGHNT and CDR2 YYREEE (reference sequence). CDR3 length equals 14 residues. The CDR3 DNA is TGTGCCAGCAGCTTGGGGCAGGGCGAAGATACGCAGTATTTT. Translation: CASSLGQGEDTQYF.

This clone was picked up a small number of times. The gene calls are TRBV7-8 and TRBJ1-1; possibly TRBD1 for D (6 bases). This CDR3 region has 13 residues. Germline CDR1 and CDR2: SGHVS and FQNEAQ. V lost 1 base and J 8 bases, leaving 11 bases between the germline ends. This CDR3 reads CASSLGQATEAFF. CDR3 nucleotides: TGTGCCAGCAGCTTAGGACAGGCCACGGAAGCTTTCTTT.

This sequence joins TRBV19 and TRBJ2-7, with 10 positions matching TRBD2. The CDR3 loop spans 14 amino acids. V was pared by 5 bases and J by 4 bases, with 5 bases of the junction left unmatched. From germline, CDR1 is LNHDA and CDR2 SQIVND (reference sequence). CDR3 loop: CASSPRTSGYEQYF. In DNA, the CDR3 is TGTGCCAGTAGTCCAAGGACTAGCGGATACGAGCAGTACTTC.

This clone was detected once. The same CDR3 also results from other DNA sequences found in this sample. The rearrangement joins TRBV7-9 to TRBJ1-1; the match to TRBD1 covers 9 bases. The CDR3 runs 15 residues. V shed 5 bases and J 2 bases; nucleotides not matched to a gene: 6. The germline gives CDR1 SEHNR, CDR2 FQNEAQ (reference sequence). The CDR3 bases are TGTGCCAGCAGCCCTGGGACAGGGACAAACACTGAAGCTTTCTTT. Its translation: CASSPGTGTNTEAFF.

The chain recombines TRBV4-1 with TRBJ2-7; no firm D call. Germline CDR1 reads MGHRA; CDR2 reads YSYEKL. V lost 1 base to trimming and J lost 4 bases, with 14 bases between them. The CDR3 extends over 15 amino acids. CDR3 nucleotides: TGCGCCAGCAGCCAAGGGAGTTCTCCTGCTTACGAGCAGTACTTC. It yields the protein CASSQGSSPAYEQYF.